One and the same sample provided the 19 T cell receptor beta chains below, sequenced in a study of blood T cells in healthy people across ages. A J-beta primer mix and a sample-barcoded 5' primer were used in a second PCR of about 7 to 12 cycles. MiXCR was run by TCRdb on the 5' RACE reads, yielding one entry per CDR3 protein. In the table there are about a million distinct CDR3 sequences, approximately 49% of which are singletons. Sequencing used blood. Receptors originate from a man aged 25 to 45 in good health.

This clonotype appeared a few times. V gene TRBV20-1 combines with J gene TRBJ2-7; D perhaps matches TRBD1 (5 bases). Trimming stripped 6 bases from V and 7 bases from J, with 13 bases between. Germline CDR1 and CDR2: DFQATT and SNEGSKA (reference sequence). The CDR3 length is 11 residues. CDR3 sequence (DNA): TGCAGTGCCGTAAGGGGTTGGGAGCAGTACTTC. It encodes CSAVRGWEQYF.

This chain uses TRBV6-2 or TRBV6-3 with TRBJ2-1, with 13 bases identical to TRBD2. Trimming cost V 5 bases and J 9 bases; bases outside gene matches: 7. The CDR3 runs 15 residues. The germline CDR1 and CDR2 sequences are MNHEY and SVGEGT. CDR3 coding DNA: TGTGCCAGCAGTCTACTAGCGGGGGGGCAGATTGAGCAGTTCTTC. Its protein product is CASSLLAGGQIEQFF.

This clonotype was detected once. This chain connects TRBV12-3 or TRBV12-4 to TRBJ2-1; TRBD2 matches 7 bases. Matching the DNA end better, TRBJ2-7 makes the J call doubtful. CDR3 length equals 16 residues. The CDR3 protein is CASSSSGVSSYNEQYF. As DNA, the CDR3 is TGTGCCAGCAGTTCCAGCGGGGTTAGCTCCTACAATGAGCAGTACTTC.

This clonotype was picked up a small number of times. The genes are TRBV30 and TRBJ2-7; the D gene is possibly TRBD2 (5 bases). The CDR3 covers 10 residues. V lost 4 bases and J lost 4, with 5 bases in between. Per germline, CDR1 GTSNPN and CDR2 SVGIG (reference sequence). CDR3 nucleotide sequence: TGTGCCTGGACGGGGTACGAGCAGTACTTC. Amino acid sequence: CAWTGYEQYF. The whole variable domain, filled in from reference TRBV30 and TRBJ2-7, reads SQTIHQWPATLVQPVGSPLSLECTVEGTSNPNLYWYRQAAGRGLQLLFYSVGIGQISSEVPQNLSASRPQDRQFILSSKKLLLSDSGFYLCAWTGYEQYFGPGTRLTVT.

This sequence joins TRBV12-3 or TRBV12-4 and TRBJ2-5; 9 positions match TRBD1. Trimming at V came to 5 bases and at J to 11 bases, leaving 6 bases not matched to a gene. The CDR3 has 12 amino acids. CDR3 region: CASSPTQGAQYF. The CDR3 bases are TGTGCCAGCAGTCCTACACAGGGGGCGCAGTACTTC.

This rearrangement joins TRBV28 to TRBJ2-5; weak D call: TRBD1 (5 bases). Looked up from germline, CDR1 is MDHEN and CDR2 is SYDVKM. V dropped 3 bases and J dropped 1 base, with 12 bases sitting between them. CDR3 length equals 15 residues. The CDR3 coding sequence is TGTGCCAGCAGTTTCGTGTCAACAGGCCAAGAGACCCAGTACTTC. Amino acids: CASSFVSTGQETQYF.

V usage is TRBV6-6 and J usage is TRBJ1-2; 8 nucleotides line up with TRBD1. V gave up 2 bases and J gave up 4 bases; unmatched junction bases: 6. CDR3 length equals 15 residues. Germline V gene sequence: CDR1 MNHNY, CDR2 SVGAGI (reference sequence). This chain's CDR3 is CASSYGTGGVYGYTF. The CDR3 DNA is TGTGCCAGCAGTTACGGGACAGGCGGGGTCTATGGCTACACCTTC.

This clonotype was recorded only once. The chain carries TRBV7-9 and TRBJ2-4; possible D gene TRBD2, 5 bases. V shed 1 base and J shed 13 bases, with 11 bases lying between them. This CDR3 has 12 amino acids. Per the germline V gene, CDR1 is SEHNR and CDR2 is FQNEAQ (reference sequence). The CDR3, as DNA: TGTGCCAGCAGCTTAGTAAACTGGGAGCAGTACTTC. This encodes CASSLVNWEQYF. The complete variable domain, with remaining parts taken from reference TRBV7-9 and TRBJ2-4, reads DTGVSQNPRHKITKRGQNVTFRCDPISEHNRLYWYRQTLGQGPEFLTYFQNEAQLEKSRLLSDRFSAERPKGSFSTLEIQRTEQGDSAMYLCASSLVNWEQYFGAGTRLSVL.

This clonotype appeared a few times. This chain links TRBV3-1 with TRBJ2-7; TRBD1 matches 7 bases. Germline V gene sequence: CDR1 LGHDT, CDR2 YNNKEL (reference sequence). The CDR3 runs 15 residues. J was trimmed by 3 bases and V by 1 base; bases with no gene match: 6. The CDR3 spells CASSQAGTAFYEQYF. The CDR3 DNA is TGTGCCAGCAGCCAAGCCGGGACAGCATTCTACGAGCAGTACTTC.

This clonotype was observed a handful of times. The rearrangement links TRBV20-1 to TRBJ1-5, with 8 bases aligning to TRBD1. CDR3 length equals 17 residues. The V gene end was trimmed by 2 bases and the J gene end by 2 bases; junction bases not matched to a gene: 11. Per the germline V gene, CDR1 is DFQATT and CDR2 is SNEGSKA (reference sequence). The CDR3 sequence: CSARSARGQTGNQPQHF. DNA of the CDR3: TGCAGTGCTAGAAGTGCCAGGGGGCAAACTGGCAATCAGCCCCAGCATTTT.

The rearrangement joins TRBV20-1 to TRBJ2-3, with TRBD2 identical over 13 bases. This CDR3 region has 18 residues. Germline V lookup: CDR1 DFQATT, CDR2 SNEGSKA (reference sequence). Losses at the gene ends were 6 bases for V and 4 bases for J; bases not matched to a gene: 16. The CDR3: CSAPGTSGAPSRADTQYF. In nucleotides, the CDR3 is TGCAGTGCCCCCGGGACTAGCGGGGCCCCTAGTCGGGCAGATACGCAGTATTTT.

This clonotype appeared many times. V gene TRBV7-2 combines with J gene TRBJ2-3; D is unclear. Trimming took off 0 bases at V and 0 bases at J, with 4 bases between the two ends. Germline V gene data show CDR1 as SGHTA and CDR2 as FQGNSA. The CDR3 sequence is 14 residues long. This CDR3 is CASSLASSTDTQYF. Here the CDR3 DNA reads TGTGCCAGCAGCTTAGCCAGTAGCACAGATACGCAGTATTTT. Supplemented by reference TRBV7-2 and TRBJ2-3, the full variable domain reads GAGVSQSPSNKVTEKGKDVELRCDPISGHTALYWYRQSLGQGLEFLIYFQGNSAPDKSGLPSDRFSAERTGGSVSTLTIQRTQQEDSAVYLCASSLASSTDTQYFGPGTRLTVL.

The CDR3 is CASSSGLAADTQYF. The CDR3 bases are TGTGCCAGCAGCTCTGGACTAGCCGCAGATACGCAGTATTTT. The V and J genes are TRBV7-2 and TRBJ2-3; TRBD2 agrees at 8 bases. Per the germline V gene, CDR1 is SGHTA and CDR2 is FQGNSA. The CDR3 spans 14 residues. Unmatched junction bases numbered 4, after V lost 4 bases and J lost 4 bases. The complete variable domain, with remaining parts taken from reference TRBV7-2 and TRBJ2-3, reads GAGVSQSPSNKVTEKGKDVELRCDPISGHTALYWYRQSLGQGLEFLIYFQGNSAPDKSGLPSDRFSAERTGGSVSTLTIQRTQQEDSAVYLCASSSGLAADTQYFGPGTRLTVL.

This clonotype has more than one count but fewer than ten. The chain links TRBV6-5 to TRBJ2-3; TRBD2 agrees at 16 bases. The CDR3 length is 19 residues. Germline-derived CDR1 and CDR2 are MNHEY and SVGAGI. The V and J ends lost 2 bases and 0 bases, in that order; junction bases with no gene match: 5. CDR3 in amino acids: CASSYQGLAGGSSTDTQYF. As DNA, the CDR3 is TGTGCCAGCAGTTACCAGGGACTAGCGGGGGGGTCTAGCACAGATACGCAGTATTTT.

The chain has TRBV12-3 or TRBV12-4 and TRBJ2-3, with TRBD2 matching 11 bases. This CDR3 has 17 amino acids. V shed 3 bases, J shed 1 base, and the junction held 6 bases outside the gene matches. The chain's CDR3 is CASSLGLAGGRTDTQYF. In nucleotides, the CDR3 is TGTGCCAGCAGTTTGGGTCTAGCGGGGGGACGCACAGATACGCAGTATTTT.

The chain couples TRBV5-1 to TRBJ2-3; D is perhaps TRBD2 (6 bases). The CDR3 runs 15 residues. V lost 4 bases to trimming and J lost 4 bases, with 16 bases between them. CDR1 is SGHRS, CDR2 YFSETQ, per germline. The CDR3 is CASSLPGGDADTQYF. The DNA of the CDR3 is TGCGCCAGCAGCCTCCCGGGCGGGGACGCAGATACGCAGTATTTT. The variable domain in full, completed from reference TRBV5-1 and TRBJ2-3, reads KAGVTQTPRYLIKTRGQQVTLSCSPISGHRSVSWYQQTPGQGLQFLFEYFSETQRNKGNFPGRFSGRQFSNSRSEMNVSTLELGDSALYLCASSLPGGDADTQYFGPGTRLTVL.

J is TRBJ2-7 and V is TRBV12-3 or TRBV12-4; TRBD1 matches 9 bases. V gave up 6 bases and J gave up 6 bases; unmatched junction bases: 9. This CDR3 is 14 amino acids long. The CDR3 nucleotides read TGTGCCAGCAGGCGGACAGGGGTGAATGGCGAGCAGTACTTC. This gives the protein CASRRTGVNGEQYF.

There are a few counts of this clonotype. V usage is TRBV20-1 and J usage is TRBJ2-5; TRBD2 might be the D (6 bases). The germline CDR1 and CDR2 sequences are DFQATT and SNEGSKA (reference sequence). V gave up 6 bases and J gave up 4 bases, with 18 bases separating them. CDR3 length: 14 amino acids. CDR3 region: CSAPSAGMAETQYF. CDR3 nucleotide sequence: TGCAGTGCGCCTAGTGCGGGGATGGCAGAGACCCAGTACTTC.

This clonotype was detected ten times or more. The chain employs TRBV25-1 and TRBJ1-1; D uncertain. V lost 6 bases, J lost 3 bases, and 5 bases lay in between. CDR1 MGHDK and CDR2 SYGVNS come from the germline V gene. This CDR3 is 11 amino acids long. The CDR3 is CASSAYTEAFF. Written as DNA, the CDR3 is TGTGCCAGCAGCGCATACACTGAAGCTTTCTTT.